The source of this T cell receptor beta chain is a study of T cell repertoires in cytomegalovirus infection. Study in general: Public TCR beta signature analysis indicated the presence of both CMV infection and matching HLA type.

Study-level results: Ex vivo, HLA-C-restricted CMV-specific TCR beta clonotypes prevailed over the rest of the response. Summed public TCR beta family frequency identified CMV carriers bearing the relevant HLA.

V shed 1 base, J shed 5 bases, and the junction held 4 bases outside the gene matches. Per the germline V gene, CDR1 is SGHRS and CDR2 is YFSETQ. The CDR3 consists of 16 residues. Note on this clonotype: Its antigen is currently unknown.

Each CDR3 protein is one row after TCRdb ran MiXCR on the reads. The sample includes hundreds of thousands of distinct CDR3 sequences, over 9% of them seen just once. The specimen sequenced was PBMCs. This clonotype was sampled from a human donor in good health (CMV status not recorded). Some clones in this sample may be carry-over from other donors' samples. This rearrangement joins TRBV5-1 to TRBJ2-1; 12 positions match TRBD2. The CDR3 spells CASSLTGTSGHNEQFF. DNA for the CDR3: TGCGCCAGCAGCTTGACCGGGACTAGCGGGCACAATGAGCAGTTCTTC.